The 32 T cell receptor beta chains given below trace back to one sample, sequenced in a study of T cell repertoires in cytomegalovirus infection. Using its own MiXCR run on the reads, TCRdb lists one record per CDR3 protein. Of roughly 160,000 distinct CDR3 sequences listed, 20% to 25% are singletons. Their cognate antigens are unknown. The specimen was CD8+ T cells from cultured PBMCs, collected from culture after CMV antigen stimulation. Source of these receptors: a human donor in good health (CMV status not recorded). Some clones in this sample may be carry-over from other donors' samples.

This clonotype was picked up a small number of times. The V gene is TRBV7-6, the J gene TRBJ2-5; D gene uncertain. Trimming shortened V by 5 bases and J by 5 bases, and 18 bases separated the two germline ends. The CDR3 length is 15 residues. Per the germline V gene, CDR1 is SGHVS and CDR2 is FNYEAQ. For the CDR3, the DNA is TGTGCCAGCAGCCCGGAAAGTATCAGGCCGGAGACCCAGTACTTC. This gives the protein CASSPESIRPETQYF. Full variable domain (outside the CDR3, taken from reference TRBV7-6 and TRBJ2-5): GAGVSQSPRYKVTKRGQDVALRCDPISGHVSLYWYRQALGQGPEFLTYFNYEAQQDKSGLPNDRFSAERPEGSISTLTIQRTEQRDSAMYRCASSPESIRPETQYFGPGTRLLVL.

This clonotype occurred many times. The chain joins TRBV7-9 to TRBJ2-7; D gene ambiguous. The CDR3 covers 15 residues. The germline CDR1 and CDR2 sequences are SEHNR and FQNEAQ (reference sequence). Deletions cut 3 bases from V and 2 bases from J, with 14 bases between. Written as DNA, the CDR3 is TGTGCCAGCAGCTTCGAGTTCTCGGTGACCTACGAGCAGTACTTC. Translation: CASSFEFSVTYEQYF. Together with reference TRBV7-9 and TRBJ2-7, the CDR3 gives the full variable domain: DTGVSQNPRHKITKRGQNVTFRCDPISEHNRLYWYRQTLGQGPEFLTYFQNEAQLEKSRLLSDRFSAERPKGSFSTLEIQRTEQGDSAMYLCASSFEFSVTYEQYFGPGTRLTVT.

This chain uses TRBV27 with TRBJ2-1, with D possibly matching TRBD1 (6 bases). In germline, CDR1 is MNHEY, CDR2 SMNVEV (reference sequence). V was trimmed by 5 bases and J by 14 bases, leaving 16 bases between them. The CDR3 has 12 amino acids. CDR3 sequence: CASSQGGAGEFF. Written as DNA, the CDR3 is TGTGCCAGCAGTCAAGGGGGTGCCGGTGAGTTCTTC.

This chain joins TRBV24-1 and TRBJ2-7, with D maybe TRBD1 (6 bases). Trimming pared 4 bases from V and 1 base from J, leaving 13 bases between. Germline lookup yields CDR1 KGHDR and CDR2 SFDVKD. This CDR3 is 15 amino acids long. This chain's CDR3 is CATSDPTTGSYEQYF. The CDR3 DNA sequence: TGTGCCACCAGTGACCCTACGACAGGATCCTACGAGCAGTACTTC.

V is TRBV27 and J is TRBJ2-2; 7 positions agree with TRBD1. The germline V gene has CDR1 MNHEY and CDR2 SMNVEV (reference sequence). J lost 11 bases, V lost 1 base, and 16 bases had no gene match. The CDR3 extends over 17 amino acids. The CDR3 region is CASSLYGTVVGVGELFF. CDR3 sequence (DNA): TGTGCCAGCAGTTTATACGGGACAGTGGTGGGGGTAGGCGAGCTGTTTTTT.

This clonotype was seen a handful of times. J is TRBJ1-1 and V is TRBV7-6; tentative D call: TRBD1 (6 bases). V was cut by 0 bases and J by 3 bases, with 20 bases left in between. CDR1 is SGHVS and CDR2 is FNYEAQ in the germline V gene. This CDR3 comprises 18 residues. This CDR3 reads CASSLAPPQGIGDTEAFF. CDR3 DNA: TGTGCCAGCAGCTTAGCCCCCCCGCAGGGGATTGGGGACACTGAAGCTTTCTTT.

On this clonotype: A much larger clone lies a single base off, so this may be a read error. The J gene is TRBJ1-4, the V gene TRBV5-6; 8 positions match TRBD1. This CDR3 is built from 15 residues. V dropped 4 bases and J dropped 4; count of bases not matched to a gene: 6. Germline CDR1 reads SGHDT; CDR2 reads YYEEEE. The CDR3 reads CASSKPGQDNEKLFF. CDR3 sequence (DNA): TGTGCCAGCAGCAAACCGGGACAGGATAATGAAAAACTGTTTTTT.

This rearrangement joins TRBV7-8 to TRBJ2-1; D is perhaps TRBD1 (6 bases). CDR3 length equals 15 residues. With 6 bases removed from V and 2 bases from J, the gap between germline ends came to 14 bases. CDR1 is SGHVS and CDR2 is FQNEAQ in the germline V gene. For the CDR3, the DNA is TGTGCCAGCAGTTCTAAACAGGGAACCTACAATGAGCAGTTCTTC. This sequence encodes CASSSKQGTYNEQFF.

The V gene is TRBV4-1, the J gene TRBJ2-7; D might be TRBD1 (5 bases). The CDR3 sequence is 14 residues long. Germline CDR1 is MGHRA and CDR2 is YSYEKL. Trimming pared 4 bases from V and 3 bases from J, leaving 13 bases between. As DNA, the CDR3 is TGCGCCAGCAGCCCAGGTGTAGGGGACTACGAGCAGTACTTC. Protein: CASSPGVGDYEQYF.

The rearrangement uses TRBV7-2 and TRBJ2-1, with TRBD2 identical over 10 bases. Germline CDR1 and CDR2: SGHTA and FQGNSA. There are 15 residues in the CDR3. J gave up 0 bases and V 5 bases, and 1 base lay outside the gene matches. CDR3: CASSGLAASYNEQFF. The CDR3 nucleotides are TGTGCCAGCAGCGGACTAGCGGCCTCCTACAATGAGCAGTTCTTC.

The genes are TRBV7-9 and TRBJ2-1; perhaps TRBD2 as D (9 bases). The germline V and J ends were trimmed by 4 bases and 5 bases, with 24 bases remaining between them. Per germline, CDR1 SEHNR and CDR2 FQNEAQ (reference sequence). This CDR3 is 18 amino acids long. The CDR3 sequence: CASSSTGAAGGRNNEQFF. The CDR3 DNA reads as TGTGCCAGCAGCTCGACAGGGGCGGCGGGGGGGCGAAACAATGAGCAGTTCTTC.

The rearrangement joins TRBV12-3 or TRBV12-4 to TRBJ2-4, with D possibly TRBD2 on 7 matching bases. The CDR3 contains 11 residues. V was pared by 10 bases and J by 11 bases, with 15 bases between. The CDR3 protein is CATLGGGVQYF. For the CDR3, the DNA is TGTGCCACCCTGGGGGGGGGCGTTCAGTACTTC.

This clonotype was seen many times. This chain links TRBV7-8 with TRBJ2-5; a possible D gene is TRBD2 (6 bases). V lost 2 bases and J lost 2, with 12 bases in between. This CDR3 is 15 amino acids long. Germline V CDR1 and CDR2: SGHVS, FQNEAQ. This CDR3 is CASSLNAGPQETQYF. The DNA of the CDR3 is TGTGCCAGCAGCTTAAACGCGGGGCCTCAAGAGACCCAGTACTTC.

This clonotype has more than one count but fewer than ten. The chain couples TRBV7-3 to TRBJ2-1; D may match TRBD1 or TRBD2 (5 bases each). The germline V and J ends were trimmed by 4 bases and 8 bases, with 12 bases remaining between them. This CDR3 region has 13 residues. Germline V gene lookup returns CDR1 SGHTA and CDR2 FQGTGA. CDR3 sequence: CASSSRGPHEQFF. CDR3 in DNA: TGTGCCAGCAGCTCTCGGGGACCCCATGAGCAGTTCTTC.

The V call is TRBV4-3, the J call TRBJ2-7, with TRBD2 matching over 14 bases. This CDR3 contains 18 residues. The V and J ends lost 4 bases and 7 bases, in that order; junction bases with no gene match: 15. The germline gives CDR1 LGHNA, CDR2 YSLEER. CDR3 protein: CASSPRTSGGTSVGEQYF. The CDR3 DNA is TGCGCCAGCAGCCCGAGGACTAGCGGGGGGACATCGGTTGGTGAGCAGTACTTC.

V and J are TRBV6-8 and TRBJ1-1; maybe TRBD1 (5 bases). The CDR3 covers 12 residues. V was cut by 5 bases and J by 8 bases, with 12 bases left in between. Germline V CDR1 and CDR2: MNHGY, SAAAGT. In nucleotides, the CDR3 is TGTGCCAGCAGTGGAGGGGCGGCGGAAGCTTTCTTT. Translating it yields CASSGGAAEAFF.

As DNA, the CDR3 is TGCGCCAGCAGCCAAGATCCAAATGGTAGATTGGACACTGAAGCTTTCTTT. It translates to CASSQDPNGRLDTEAFF. The genes are TRBV4-1 and TRBJ1-1; D not certain. The germline V and J ends were trimmed by 0 bases and 3 bases, with 17 bases remaining between them. The CDR3 has 17 amino acids. Germline CDR1 MGHRA, CDR2 YSYEKL.

This clonotype has only a few counts. The rearrangement uses TRBV7-2 and TRBJ2-1; 9 bases are shared with TRBD2. This CDR3 comprises 15 residues. The germline gives CDR1 SGHTA, CDR2 FQGNSA. J lost 8 bases, V lost 5 bases, and 10 bases had no gene match. The CDR3 region has the DNA TGTGCCAGCAGCGAAGAGGGCGGGGGGGCGGATGAGCAGTTCTTC. As protein: CASSEEGGGADEQFF.

This clonotype has just a few counts. The rearrangement links TRBV6-2 or TRBV6-3 to TRBJ1-1; 7 bases align to TRBD1. CDR1 is MNHEY, CDR2 SVGEGT, per germline. V dropped 6 bases and J dropped 5; count of bases not matched to a gene: 15. The CDR3 is made up of 16 amino acids. For the CDR3, the DNA is TGTGCCAGCAGCGATAGACAGGGAATAGTGAGGACTGAAGCTTTCTTT. This encodes CASSDRQGIVRTEAFF.

This clonotype was seen a single time. V usage is TRBV27 and J usage is TRBJ2-6, with a weak D call TRBD1 (5 bases). Germline values: CDR1 MNHEY, CDR2 SMNVEV (reference sequence). The CDR3 runs 17 residues. V gave up 5 bases and J gave up 0 bases, with 14 bases separating them. CDR3 sequence: CASSLTARASGANVLTF. The CDR3 DNA is TGTGCCAGCAGTCTAACCGCCAGGGCCTCTGGGGCCAACGTCCTGACTTTC.

The sample holds a few counts of this clonotype. Here the CDR3 DNA reads TGTGCCAGCAGCTTAGCGGGACTTTGGGACGAGCAGTACTTC. Translated, it gives CASSLAGLWDEQYF. The chain uses TRBV7-9 and TRBJ2-7, with D perhaps TRBD2 (6 bases). Germline loops: CDR1 SEHNR, CDR2 FQNEAQ (reference sequence). The V end was cut by 0 bases, the J end by 5 bases, with 11 bases between. The CDR3 runs to 14 residues.

This clonotype was counted a few times. V gene TRBV4-1 combines with J gene TRBJ1-3, with D unclear. This CDR3 region has 15 residues. Per germline, CDR1 MGHRA and CDR2 YSYEKL. V lost 1 base, J lost 2 bases, and 9 bases lay in between. This CDR3 reads CASSQAGSTGNTIYF. In DNA, the CDR3 is TGCGCCAGCAGCCAAGCGGGCTCAACTGGAAACACCATATATTTT.

The chain joins TRBV29-1 to TRBJ2-3, with 11 bases identical to TRBD1. Trimming cost V 4 bases and J 2 bases; bases outside gene matches: 5. This CDR3 spans 15 amino acids. From germline, CDR1 is SQVTM and CDR2 ANQGSEA. The CDR3 here is CSVGRDRGNTDTQYF. The CDR3 DNA sequence: TGCAGCGTTGGGCGGGACAGGGGGAACACAGATACGCAGTATTTT.

This clonotype has only a few counts. CDR3 amino acids: CASSQRTGRPDTQYF. DNA for the CDR3: TGCGCCAGCAGCCAACGGACAGGGCGGCCAGATACGCAGTATTTT. The chain carries TRBV4-3 and TRBJ2-3; 8 bases are shared with TRBD1. The CDR3 has 15 amino acids. Germline V gives CDR1 LGHNA, CDR2 YSLEER. V was clipped by 2 bases and J by 4 bases; unmatched bases: 5.

This clonotype was found a few times. The chain uses TRBV12-3 or TRBV12-4 and TRBJ2-7, with unresolved D. The V end was cut by 3 bases, the J end by 6 bases, with 12 bases between. CDR3 length: 13 amino acids. CDR3 protein: CASSLGFSVEQYF. The CDR3 coding sequence is TGTGCCAGCAGTTTGGGGTTCAGTGTCGAGCAGTACTTC.

This clonotype appeared a few times. This rearrangement joins TRBV7-2 to TRBJ1-1; 9 bases fit TRBD1. The CDR3 is 17 residues long. CDR1 is SGHTA, CDR2 FQGNSA, per germline. V gave up 0 bases and J gave up 1 base; unmatched junction bases: 6. CDR3 residues: CASSLAGTGFRNTEAFF. The CDR3 coding sequence is TGTGCCAGCAGCTTAGCCGGGACAGGGTTTAGGAACACTGAAGCTTTCTTT.

This rearrangement joins TRBV7-3 to TRBJ2-1, with 9 bases matching TRBD2. Trimming cost V 5 bases and J 5 bases; bases outside gene matches: 4. The CDR3 spans 14 residues. Germline CDR1 is SGHTA and CDR2 is FQGTGA. The CDR3 nucleotides are TGTGCCAGCAGCCCGGCGGGGGGGCACAATGAGCAGTTCTTC. As protein: CASSPAGGHNEQFF. Full variable domain (remainder filled in from reference TRBV7-3 and TRBJ2-1): GAGVSQTPSNKVTEKGKYVELRCDPISGHTALYWYRQSLGQGPEFLIYFQGTGAADDSGLPNDRFFAVRPEGSVSTLKIQRTERGDSAVYLCASSPAGGHNEQFFGPGTRLTVL.

In its sample, this clonotype was seen a few times. The J gene is TRBJ2-7, the V gene TRBV6-1; D is undetermined. Germline assignment: CDR1 MNHNS and CDR2 SASEGT. There are 11 residues in the CDR3. V was clipped by 4 bases and J by 2 bases, with 3 bases between them. Written as DNA, the CDR3 is TGTGCCAGCAGTGGACCCTACGAGCAGTACTTC. Translating gives CASSGPYEQYF.

This clonotype was counted many times. This chain links TRBV6-1 with TRBJ2-5; tentatively, D is TRBD1 (6 bases). The CDR3 loop spans 14 amino acids. V lost 5 bases to trimming and J lost 1 base, with 11 bases between them. Germline V gene lookup returns CDR1 MNHNS and CDR2 SASEGT. CDR3 residues: CASSWGHTQETQYF. For the CDR3, the DNA is TGTGCCAGCAGTTGGGGACATACCCAAGAGACCCAGTACTTC.

In its sample, this clonotype was seen a few times. The J gene is TRBJ1-1, the V gene TRBV15, with D possibly TRBD1 on 5 matching bases. In germline, CDR1 is LNHNV, CDR2 YYDKDF (reference sequence). V was pared by 5 bases and J by 14 bases, with 15 bases between. The CDR3 has 11 amino acids. DNA for the CDR3: TGTGCCACCAGCGGGGGGGGTAAATCCTTCTTT. It specifies CATSGGGKSFF.

This clonotype occurred a few times. The chain combines TRBV4-2 with TRBJ2-3; 8 nucleotides align to TRBD1. CDR3 size: 16 residues. Losses at the gene ends were 3 bases for V and 0 bases for J; bases not matched to a gene: 5. CDR1 is LGHNA, CDR2 YNFKEQ, per germline. As DNA, the CDR3 is TGTGCCAGCAGCCAGGCTACAGGGGGGAGCACAGATACGCAGTATTTT. It is translated as CASSQATGGSTDTQYF.

This clonotype appeared many times. The J gene is TRBJ1-1, the V gene TRBV6-6; 11 bases map to TRBD1. The CDR3 extends over 16 amino acids. The germline V gene has CDR1 MNHNY and CDR2 SVGAGI (reference sequence). V was clipped by 2 bases and J by 6 bases; unmatched bases: 8. CDR3 region: CASSYEDRGQRAEAFF. DNA for the CDR3: TGTGCCAGCAGTTACGAGGACAGGGGGCAGAGAGCTGAAGCTTTCTTT.